Listed here are 10 T cell receptor beta chains from one sample, sequenced in a study of T-cell memory formation after mild COVID-19. TCRdb processed the 5' RACE reads anew with MiXCR; each CDR3 protein has one entry. The sample includes more than 300,000 distinct CDR3 sequences, about 13% seen only once; the top ten take 21%. Input material: PBMCs or a T cell subset sorted from them (not recorded which). These receptors were obtained from a man aged 18 to 29 who had mild COVID-19 (a few samples of this study predate the infection). Cell type and time point are not known.

The chain carries TRBV4-3 and TRBJ2-3; a weak D match, TRBD1 (6 bases). CDR1 and CDR2 from the germline V gene are LGHNA and YSLEER. Trimming stripped 4 bases from V and 6 bases from J, with 14 bases between. The length of the CDR3 is 14 residues. CDR3 loop: CASSRQQGQDTQYF. The CDR3 DNA reads TGCGCCAGCAGCCGACAACAGGGCCAGGATACGCAGTATTTT.

This clonotype was observed a handful of times. The chain recombines TRBV4-2 with TRBJ2-3; no reliable D call. Germline CDR1 is LGHNA and CDR2 is YNFKEQ. Trimming shortened V by 0 bases and J by 7 bases, and 17 bases separated the two germline ends. This CDR3 is built from 16 residues. CDR3: CASSQDFNSPFYTQYF. CDR3 nucleotides: TGTGCCAGCAGCCAAGATTTTAACTCCCCCTTTTATACGCAGTATTTT.

This clonotype has only a few counts. V usage is TRBV6-2 or TRBV6-3 and J usage is TRBJ1-5; D is perhaps TRBD1 (5 bases). The ends were cut back, 0 bases at V and 4 bases at J, with 10 bases in the middle. The CDR3 contains 15 residues. Germline values: CDR1 MNHEY, CDR2 SVGEGT. DNA of the CDR3: TGTGCCAGCAGTTACTCTACCGGGGGGAATCAGCCCCAGCATTTT. Its protein is CASSYSTGGNQPQHF.

This clonotype was counted only a few times. At one end the junction does not follow the germline gene, possibly because of a read error. The rearrangement uses TRBV12-3 or TRBV12-4 and TRBJ1-2; no clear D gene. There are 16 residues in the CDR3. The CDR3 is CASSTGPLLSGPDHPF. The CDR3 coding sequence is TGTGCCAGCAGCACCGGGCCTCTCCTATCCGGCCCTGACCACCCCTTC.

The rearrangement links TRBV4-3 to TRBJ2-5; D is undetermined. The CDR3 sequence is 14 residues long. The germline V and J ends were trimmed by 2 bases and 4 bases, with 11 bases remaining between them. Germline CDR1 and CDR2: LGHNA and YSLEER. The CDR3 protein is CASSQSPMRETQYF. The CDR3 coding sequence is TGCGCCAGCAGCCAAAGCCCAATGCGAGAGACCCAGTACTTC.

V is TRBV12-3 or TRBV12-4 and J is TRBJ1-5, with 9 positions matching TRBD1. The CDR3 contains 15 residues. Germline trimming cut 5 bases from V and 3 bases from J; bases unmatched to any gene: 5. The CDR3 loop is CASSMGQGSNQPQHF. The CDR3 region has the DNA TGTGCCAGCAGTATGGGACAGGGCTCCAATCAGCCCCAGCATTTT.

The gene calls are TRBV5-4 and TRBJ2-3; D is uncertain. The CDR3 is made up of 15 amino acids. V gave up 2 bases and J gave up 1 base, with 11 bases separating them. Germline loops: CDR1 SGHNT, CDR2 YYREEE (reference sequence). CDR3 nucleotide sequence: TGTGCCAGCAGCTTTGGTCTGGACGGCACAGATACGCAGTATTTT. It codes for CASSFGLDGTDTQYF.

This clonotype was seen a few times. The chain employs TRBV4-3 and TRBJ2-3; TRBD2 matches 11 bases. Germline V gives CDR1 LGHNA, CDR2 YSLEER. V dropped 0 bases and J dropped 4; count of bases not matched to a gene: 3. CDR3 length equals 16 residues. CDR3 sequence: CASSQDQTSGADTQYF. DNA for the CDR3: TGCGCCAGCAGCCAAGATCAGACTAGCGGGGCAGATACGCAGTATTTT.

This clonotype occurred a few times. The chain joins TRBV6-2 or TRBV6-3 to TRBJ2-5; the match to TRBD2 covers 13 bases. The V gene end was trimmed by 0 bases and the J gene end by 5 bases; junction bases not matched to a gene: 12. This CDR3 contains 19 residues. CDR1 MNHEY and CDR2 SVGEGT come from the germline V gene. CDR3 sequence: CASSYSVGLAGERRETQYF. The CDR3 coding sequence is TGTGCCAGCAGTTACTCCGTTGGACTAGCGGGGGAAAGGAGGGAGACCCAGTACTTC.

This clonotype was observed a handful of times. This chain connects TRBV19 to TRBJ2-1; perhaps TRBD2 as D (5 bases). The CDR3 length is 13 residues. V was pared by 5 bases and J by 3 bases, with 8 bases between. Germline CDR1 and CDR2: LNHDA and SQIVND (reference sequence). The CDR3 DNA is TGTGCCAGTAGTCCCGGGGTCTACAATGAGCAGTTCTTC. Encoded protein: CASSPGVYNEQFF.